The sample holds many counts of the clone carrying this T cell receptor (beta chain). The antigen remains undetermined. These data are taken from a study of naive and memory T cell subsets. General study results and limits: Naive and memory subsets had different power law exponents for TCR abundance.

An equimolar mix of two oligonucleotides served as the beta constant-region primer for TRBC1 and TRBC2. TCRdb used MiXCR to reprocess the UMI-ligation and nested PCR reads, holding one entry per CDR3 protein. The repertoire holds 65,000 to 85,000 distinct CDR3 sequences, with 10% to 15% as singletons. Germline V gives CDR1 SGDLS, CDR2 YYNGEE. The CDR3 length is 16 residues. V was shortened by 0 bases and J by 5 bases, with 16 bases between the two germline ends. Four subsets defined by CD45RA and CD27 were sorted after CD3, CD4, CD8 and live/dead staining. Sequencing was done on a sample of central memory CD4+ T cells from blood. This chain joins TRBV9 and TRBJ2-3; the D is unclear. This clonotype was sampled from a human donor in good health. CDR3 in amino acids: CASSVVGRSSLDTQYF. CDR3 sequence (DNA): TGTGCCAGCAGCGTAGTCGGAAGATCCTCCCTAGATACGCAGTATTTT. The full variable domain, its missing parts supplied by reference TRBV9 and TRBJ2-3, is DSGVTQTPKHLITATGQRVTLRCSPRSGDLSVYWYQQSLDQGLQFLIQYYNGEERAKGNILERFSAQQFPDLHSELNLSSLELGDSALYFCASSVVGRSSLDTQYFGPGTRLTVL.